This T cell receptor (beta chain) was recovered during a study of blood T cell repertoires in COVID-19. TCRdb's table, derived via immunoSEQ multiplex PCR, lists solely in-frame clones and lacks some. The sample carries more than 450,000 clones, around 87% recorded once. Germline-derived CDR1 and CDR2 are SEHNR and FQNEAQ (reference sequence). The CDR3 is 14 amino acids. The V segment lost 0 bases and the J segment 5 bases; nucleotides outside the gene matches: 3. A few counts support this clone. This receptor was identified in a woman aged 18-35 years who had recovered from COVID-19. Material: PBMCs or T cells enriched from blood (not recorded which). The genes are TRBV7-9 and TRBJ2-5; TRBD2 matches 7 bases. CDR3 in DNA: TGTGCCAGCAGCTTAGCGCTCGGGGGGGAGACCCAGTACTTC. This gives the protein CASSLALGGETQYF. The variable domain in full, completed from reference TRBV7-9 and TRBJ2-5, reads DTGVSQNPRHKITKRGQNVTFRCDPISEHNRLYWYRQTLGQGPEFLTYFQNEAQLEKSRLLSDRFSAERPKGSFSTLEIQRTEQGDSAMYLCASSLALGGETQYFGPGTRLLVL.